These 6 T cell receptor beta chains came from one sample sequenced in a study of Graves' ophthalmopathy and Graves' hyperthyroidism. The TCR beta CDR3 regions underwent amplification from RNA transcripts. In the first round, RT-PCR was carried out with HTBI primers, and a multiplex PCR formed the second round. TCRdb processed the multiplex PCR reads anew with MiXCR; each CDR3 protein has one entry. This sample yields 350,000 to 400,000 distinct CDR3 sequences, of which about 16% are seen a single time; 7% belongs to the top ten. Input material: peripheral blood. These receptors came from a woman younger than 30 with stable Graves' hyperthyroidism.

This clonotype was counted a few times. The chain has TRBV7-9 and TRBJ1-2; 8 nucleotides match TRBD1. Germline CDR1 SEHNR, CDR2 FQNEAQ (reference sequence). The CDR3 has 13 residues. The junction had 6 bases not matched to a gene; V was cut back by 4 bases and J by 8 bases. The CDR3 DNA reads as TGTGCCAGCAGCTCAGGACAGGGAAACGGCTACACCTTC. It codes for CASSSGQGNGYTF.

This clonotype has at least ten counts. This chain joins TRBV27 and TRBJ1-2, with D possibly being TRBD1 (6 bases). The CDR3 contains 15 residues. The germline CDR1 and CDR2 sequences are MNHEY and SMNVEV (reference sequence). V lost 4 bases to trimming and J lost 2 bases, with 14 bases between them. The CDR3 coding sequence is TGTGCCAGCAGTTCCTCAGGGGCAGCAAACTATGGCTACACCTTC. Translating it yields CASSSSGAANYGYTF.

The CDR3 DNA sequence: TGTGCCAGTAGGGGACAGGGGGAAGAGACCCAGTACTTC. Its protein product is CASRGQGEETQYF. The chain recombines TRBV19 with TRBJ2-5; 11 bases agree with TRBD1. The germline V gene encodes CDR1 LNHDA and CDR2 SQIVND (reference sequence). The CDR3 totals 13 residues. Trimming at V came to 6 bases and at J to 3 bases, leaving 0 bases not matched to a gene.

This clonotype was seen many times. The V call is TRBV7-2, the J call TRBJ2-2, with 8 nucleotides matching TRBD2. The V and J ends lost 6 bases and 6 bases, in that order; junction bases with no gene match: 9. Germline assignment: CDR1 SGHTA and CDR2 FQGNSA. This CDR3 spans 15 amino acids. The CDR3 DNA reads TGTGCCAGCAGGGCCGGGACTAGGTCCGCCGGGGAGCTGTTTTTT. Its protein product is CASRAGTRSAGELFF. The whole variable domain, remainder taken from reference TRBV7-2 and TRBJ2-2, is GAGVSQSPSNKVTEKGKDVELRCDPISGHTALYWYRQSLGQGLEFLIYFQGNSAPDKSGLPSDRFSAERTGGSVSTLTIQRTQQEDSAVYLCASRAGTRSAGELFFGEGSRLTVL.

This clonotype has a count of ten or more. The J gene is TRBJ2-7, the V gene TRBV4-2; 7 nucleotides agree with TRBD2. With 4 bases clipped from V and 3 bases from J, the junction kept 3 bases outside the gene matches. This CDR3 comprises 13 residues. Germline CDR1 reads LGHNA; CDR2 reads YNFKEQ. CDR3 protein: CASSPREDYEQYF. In DNA form, the CDR3 reads TGTGCCAGCAGCCCCCGGGAGGACTACGAGCAGTACTTC.

This clonotype was picked up a small number of times. This sequence joins TRBV11-2 and TRBJ2-3; D is unresolved. This CDR3 has 15 residues. Trimming cost V 2 bases and J 3 bases, with 12 bases left between them. CDR1 is SGHAT, CDR2 FQNNGV, per germline. The CDR3 region is CASSLNNQNTDTQYF. DNA for the CDR3: TGTGCCAGCAGCTTAAATAATCAGAATACAGATACGCAGTATTTT.